The 27 T cell receptor beta chains below come from one sample, sequenced in a study of blood T cell repertoires in COVID-19. The table came from immunoSEQ multiplex PCR; TCRdb's copy has only in-frame clones and leaves some out. The sample holds some 80,000 clones, roughly 84% seen once. Sequencing was done on a sample of peripheral blood. Receptors were obtained from a woman aged 45-59 years with acute or convalescent COVID-19.

This chain joins TRBV6-6 and TRBJ1-2; D ambiguous. The CDR3 covers 17 residues. Trimming took off 5 bases at V and 6 bases at J, with 25 bases between the two ends. The germline CDR1 and CDR2 sequences are MNHNY and SVGAGI (reference sequence). CDR3 loop: CASSPTLYTEAAHGYTF. CDR3 bases: TGTGCCAGCAGTCCGACCCTTTACACGGAGGCGGCCCATGGCTACACCTTC.

This clone was seen only once. This chain uses TRBV5-1 with TRBJ1-2, with 7 bases lining up with TRBD1. Germline values: CDR1 SGHRS, CDR2 YFSETQ. J was trimmed by 5 bases and V by 4 bases; bases with no gene match: 14. The CDR3 runs to 16 residues. CDR3 sequence (DNA): TGCGCCAGCAGCGCCGGACAGGTCCACTCGGGATATGGCTACACCTTC. It specifies CASSAGQVHSGYGYTF.

V gene TRBV3-1 (or the pseudogene TRBV3-2) combines with J gene TRBJ1-5; no clear D. Trimming pared 1 base from V and 4 bases from J, leaving 11 bases between. This CDR3 has 15 residues. Germline assignment: CDR1 LGHDT and CDR2 YNNKEL (reference sequence). The CDR3 spells CASSQGGRVNQPQHF. The CDR3, as DNA: TGTGCCAGCAGCCAAGGAGGCCGGGTTAATCAGCCCCAGCATTTT.

Judged by abundance, this clone is medium-sized. The chain carries TRBV7-9 and TRBJ1-1; the D is unclear. V gave up 2 bases and J gave up 2 bases, with 21 bases separating them. Germline V gene lookup returns CDR1 SEHNR and CDR2 FQNEAQ (reference sequence). The CDR3 is made up of 18 amino acids. CDR3 nucleotide sequence: TGTGCCAGCAGCTTAATGGCAGGTGGACGAGGGTTCAACACTGAAGCTTTCTTT. It yields the protein CASSLMAGGRGFNTEAFF.

Comment on this clone: The same CDR3 also results from other DNA sequences found in this sample. The V and J genes are TRBV4-3 and TRBJ2-3; a possible D gene is TRBD2 (5 bases). Germline-derived CDR1 and CDR2 are LGHNA and YSLEER. V lost 1 base, J lost 0 bases, and 14 bases lay in between. This CDR3 region has 17 residues. In DNA form, the CDR3 reads TGCGCCAGCAGCCAAGGAGGAGGTGCGGGTAGCACAGATACGCAGTATTTT. Translated: CASSQGGGAGSTDTQYF.

The chain carries TRBV2 and TRBJ2-2; 7 nucleotides line up with TRBD1. The length of the CDR3 is 15 residues. With V trimmed by 6 bases and J by 5 bases, 9 bases remained unmatched. Germline CDR1 is SNHLY and CDR2 is FYNNEI. Here the CDR3 DNA reads TGTGCCAGCAGCGCGACAGGGTTATGGACCGGGGAGCTGTTTTTT. Its protein product is CASSATGLWTGELFF.

The J gene is TRBJ2-3, the V gene TRBV7-2; TRBD1 matches 9 bases. The CDR3 loop spans 14 amino acids. Germline trimming cut 4 bases from V and 1 base from J; bases unmatched to any gene: 0. Germline V gives CDR1 SGHTA, CDR2 FQGNSA. CDR3 sequence reads: CASSYRGRTDTQYF. Here the CDR3 DNA reads TGTGCCAGCAGCTACAGGGGGCGCACAGATACGCAGTATTTT.

This chain uses TRBV11-2 with TRBJ2-1; D unclear. Germline V gives CDR1 SGHAT, CDR2 FQNNGV. The ends were cut back, 5 bases at V and 4 bases at J, with 9 bases in the middle. This CDR3 region has 13 residues. CDR3 bases: TGTGCCAGCAGCCAGAACCTGTACAATGAGCAGTTCTTC. Encoded protein: CASSQNLYNEQFF.

The genes are TRBV19 and TRBJ2-1, with 11 bases lining up with TRBD2. V lost 3 bases, J lost 4 bases, and 2 bases stayed unmatched. This CDR3 is 15 amino acids long. Germline-derived CDR1 and CDR2 are LNHDA and SQIVND (reference sequence). CDR3 sequence reads: CASSMGTSGYNEQFF. DNA of the CDR3: TGTGCCAGTAGTATGGGGACTAGCGGTTACAATGAGCAGTTCTTC.

Turning to this clone: The same CDR3 also results from other DNA sequences found in this sample. The rearrangement joins TRBV18 to TRBJ2-7; a weak D match, TRBD2 (5 bases). CDR1 is KGHSH and CDR2 is LQKENI in the germline V gene. CDR3 size: 13 residues. V was cut by 0 bases and J by 3 bases, with 6 bases left in between. The CDR3 loop is CASSPPSGYEQYF. CDR3 nucleotides: TGTGCCAGCTCACCACCCAGCGGCTACGAGCAGTACTTC.

The gene calls are TRBV5-1 and TRBJ2-2; no clear D gene. The CDR3 loop spans 13 amino acids. With 9 bases removed from V and 4 bases from J, the gap between germline ends came to 13 bases. The V gene's germline CDR1 is SGHRS and CDR2 YFSETQ. CDR3 protein: CATSRGVTGELFF. The DNA for the CDR3 is TGCGCCACGTCCCGAGGAGTCACCGGGGAGCTGTTTTTT.

The rearrangement joins TRBV28 to TRBJ2-1; D possibly corresponds to TRBD1 (6 bases). CDR3 length: 12 amino acids. Trimming cost V 5 bases and J 10 bases, with 12 bases left between them. CDR1 is MDHEN, CDR2 SYDVKM, per germline. The CDR3 DNA is TGTGCCAGCAGTCCACCGAGGGGGGAGCAGTTCTTC. It specifies CASSPPRGEQFF. The full variable domain, with the rest looked up from reference TRBV28 and TRBJ2-1, is DVKVTQSSRYLVKRTGEKVFLECVQDMDHENMFWYRQDPGLGLRLIYFSYDVKMKEKGDIPEGYSVSREKKERFSLILESASTNQTSMYLCASSPPRGEQFFGPGTRLTVL.

The CDR3 is CASSTVSGTASYEQYF. The CDR3 coding sequence is TGTGCCAGCAGTACTGTTTCCGGGACAGCCTCCTACGAGCAGTACTTC. The chain is built from TRBV6-2 or TRBV6-3 and TRBJ2-7; 7 bases line up with TRBD1. CDR3 length equals 16 residues. J was trimmed by 0 bases and V by 5 bases; bases with no gene match: 10. The germline CDR1 and CDR2 sequences are MNHEY and SVGEGT.

The chain joins TRBV6-2 or TRBV6-3 to TRBJ2-1; 9 nucleotides match TRBD2. This CDR3 has 17 residues. The V gene end was trimmed by 7 bases and the J gene end by 7 bases; junction bases not matched to a gene: 17. Per the germline V gene, CDR1 is MNHEY and CDR2 is SVGEGT. CDR3 in amino acids: CASTPMIGRGGSNEQFF. The CDR3 DNA reads TGTGCCAGCACCCCAATGATTGGGCGGGGGGGCTCGAATGAGCAGTTCTTC.

The V gene is TRBV4-1, the J gene TRBJ2-3; a weak D match, TRBD2 (6 bases). Germline CDR1 and CDR2: MGHRA and YSYEKL. V was trimmed by 0 bases and J by 8 bases, leaving 18 bases between them. This CDR3 has 16 residues. CDR3 coding DNA: TGCGCCAGCAGCCAAGATCGTAGCGGTCTATCGGGTACGCAGTATTTT. It codes for CASSQDRSGLSGTQYF.

The genes are TRBV6-5 and TRBJ2-4, with D unresolved. The V and J ends lost 6 bases and 1 base respectively, with 10 bases between them. CDR1 and CDR2 (germline): MNHEY, SVGAGI. CDR3 size: 14 residues. CDR3 region: CASSPDGAKNIQYF. In DNA form, the CDR3 reads TGTGCCAGCAGCCCCGACGGGGCCAAAAACATTCAGTACTTC.

The V and J genes are TRBV6-5 and TRBJ1-1; maybe TRBD1 (6 bases). Trimming stripped 7 bases from V and 3 bases from J, with 15 bases between. The germline V gene encodes CDR1 MNHEY and CDR2 SVGAGI. The CDR3 runs to 14 residues. In nucleotides, the CDR3 is TGTGCCAGCATCCCTTCAGGGGAATACACTGAAGCTTTCTTT. It is translated as CASIPSGEYTEAFF.

The gene calls are TRBV7-9 and TRBJ2-1; TRBD2 might be the D (6 bases). CDR3 length: 16 residues. CDR1 is SEHNR and CDR2 is FQNEAQ in the germline V gene (reference sequence). Trimming took 0 bases from V and 4 from J, leaving 13 bases between them. The DNA of the CDR3 is TGTGCCAGCAGCTTAGCGGGAGGTGTAGTGTACAATGAGCAGTTCTTC. Residues: CASSLAGGVVYNEQFF. The full variable domain, with the rest looked up from reference TRBV7-9 and TRBJ2-1, is DTGVSQNPRHKITKRGQNVTFRCDPISEHNRLYWYRQTLGQGPEFLTYFQNEAQLEKSRLLSDRFSAERPKGSFSTLEIQRTEQGDSAMYLCASSLAGGVVYNEQFFGPGTRLTVL.

The chain links TRBV15 to TRBJ2-2; D remains ambiguous. CDR1 is LNHNV and CDR2 is YYDKDF in the germline V gene (reference sequence). This CDR3 spans 17 amino acids. The V end lost 0 bases, the J end lost 0 bases, and 11 bases lay between the germline ends. The CDR3, as DNA: TGTGCCACCAGCAGAGATCCCCCCCCAACGAACACCGGGGAGCTGTTTTTT. Protein sequence: CATSRDPPPTNTGELFF.

This clone appeared once. The V and J genes are TRBV6-5 and TRBJ2-7; TRBD2 matches at 13 bases. The junction had 0 bases not matched to a gene; V was cut back by 0 bases and J by 1 base. The CDR3 contains 16 residues. Per the germline V gene, CDR1 is MNHEY and CDR2 is SVGAGI. The CDR3 here is CASSYSTSGRSYEQYF. CDR3 in DNA: TGTGCCAGCAGTTACTCGACTAGCGGGAGGTCCTACGAGCAGTACTTC.

This sequence joins TRBV5-1 and TRBJ2-1; the D is unclear. This CDR3 has 15 residues. Germline V gives CDR1 SGHRS, CDR2 YFSETQ. The V end lost 5 bases, the J end lost 2 bases, and 14 bases lay between the germline ends. The CDR3 DNA is TGCGCCAGCAGGCGGAGTGCAACCCCCTACAATGAGCAGTTCTTC. Its translation: CASRRSATPYNEQFF.

V usage is TRBV30 and J usage is TRBJ1-6; the match to TRBD1 covers 7 bases. V trimming: 2 bases; J trimming: 7 bases; junction bases outside the gene matches: 5. Germline loops: CDR1 GTSNPN, CDR2 SVGIG (reference sequence). This CDR3 comprises 14 residues. As DNA, the CDR3 is TGTGCCTGGAGTATTGACAGGGAGAATTCACCCCTCCACTTT. Amino acids: CAWSIDRENSPLHF. The variable domain in full, completed from reference TRBV30 and TRBJ1-6, reads SQTIHQWPATLVQPVGSPLSLECTVEGTSNPNLYWYRQAAGRGLQLLFYSVGIGQISSEVPQNLSASRPQDRQFILSSKKLLLSDSGFYLCAWSIDRENSPLHFGNGTRLTVT.

The chain has TRBV3-1 (or the pseudogene TRBV3-2) and TRBJ1-3; tentative D call: TRBD1 (5 bases). CDR1 and CDR2 from the germline V gene are LGHDT and YNNKEL (reference sequence). Trimming took 4 bases from V and 4 from J, leaving 11 bases between them. The CDR3 is made up of 14 amino acids. The CDR3 DNA reads TGTGCCAGCAGCCCGACGGGGGACGGAAACACCATATATTTT. It is translated as CASSPTGDGNTIYF.

V and J are TRBV4-1 and TRBJ1-4, with a weak D call TRBD1 (6 bases). V lost 2 bases to trimming and J lost 8 bases, with 9 bases between them. CDR3 length equals 13 residues. CDR1 MGHRA and CDR2 YSYEKL come from the germline V gene. In DNA, the CDR3 is TGCGCCAGCAGCCAAATAACAGGGGAAAAACTGTTTTTT. It specifies CASSQITGEKLFF.

In DNA form, the CDR3 reads TGTGCCAGTAGTAACAGGTACAATGAGCAGTTCTTC. Amino acids: CASSNRYNEQFF. The chain recombines TRBV19 with TRBJ2-1; a possible D gene is TRBD1 (5 bases). Trimming shortened V by 4 bases and J by 4 bases, and 5 bases separated the two germline ends. Germline CDR1 reads LNHDA; CDR2 reads SQIVND (reference sequence). The length of the CDR3 is 12 residues.

The J gene is TRBJ2-1, the V gene TRBV7-2; 12 bases are a match to TRBD2. Trimming cost V 1 base and J 16 bases; bases outside gene matches: 14. CDR3 size: 16 residues. CDR1 and CDR2 (germline): SGHTA, FQGNSA. The CDR3 sequence is CASSLERLAGAKGEFF. The CDR3 coding sequence is TGTGCCAGCAGCTTAGAAAGACTAGCGGGGGCCAAAGGGGAATTCTTC.

This chain joins TRBV10-3 and TRBJ2-7; 14 nucleotides line up with TRBD2. V shed 2 bases, J shed 5 bases, and the junction held 2 bases outside the gene matches. Germline V lookup: CDR1 ENHRY, CDR2 SYGVKD. This CDR3 has 15 residues. CDR3 in amino acids: CAISEGGLAGDEQYF. As DNA, the CDR3 is TGTGCCATCAGTGAGGGGGGACTAGCGGGGGACGAGCAGTACTTC.